A selection of T cell receptor beta chains follows, all from one sample in a study of shared clonotypes between healthy human individuals. The table came from immunoSEQ multiplex PCR; TCRdb's copy has only in-frame clones and leaves some out. The sample includes 2 million to 2.5 million clones, 93% of them seen just once. Sequencing input: naive CD4+ T cells from PBMCs. All receptors derive from a young man in good health. Some clones in this sample may be carry-over from other donors' samples. Each CDR3 is given with its conserved first and last residue. A D gene is named only where the DNA matches it firmly. The size of a clone is reported for some rows only, either as once, few or many, or as a class for expanded clones.

J: TRBJ1-1; D: .; V: TRBV21-1; size: .; DNA: TGTGCCAGCCTCGGACAGGGGGCAGCGGCCGAAGCTTTCTTT; CDR3: CASLGQGAAAEAFF
J: TRBJ2-3; D: .; V: TRBV7-2; size: .; DNA: TGTGCCAGCAGCTTAGAAGGGCGCACAGATACGCAGTATTTT; CDR3: CASSLEGRTDTQYF
J: TRBJ1-1; D: .; V: TRBV29-1; size: .; DNA: TGCAGCGGACACAGCACGTTGAACACTGAAGCTTTCTTT; CDR3: CSGHSTLNTEAFF
J: TRBJ2-7; D: .; V: TRBV29-1; size: .; DNA: TGCAGCGTCGCAGGGATGAAGCTCTACGAGCAGTACTTC; CDR3: CSVAGMKLYEQYF
J: TRBJ2-1; D: TRBD2; V: TRBV9; size: .; DNA: TGTGCCAGCAGCGTCTCCAGCGGGAGTGAGCAGTTCTTC; CDR3: CASSVSSGSEQFF
J: TRBJ2-1; D: .; V: TRBV10-3; size: once; DNA: TGTGCCATCAGTGGGGAAGGGGGGAGACGGTCCTACAATGAGCAGTTCTTC; CDR3: CAISGEGGRRSYNEQFF
J: TRBJ2-3; D: TRBD2; V: TRBV11-1; size: .; DNA: TGTGCCAGCAGCCGGGGACTAGCGCAAAGCACAGATACGCAGTATTTT; CDR3: CASSRGLAQSTDTQYF
J: TRBJ2-5; D: .; V: TRBV5-6; size: .; DNA: TGTGCCAGCCTCGTACGCCTTGGCGGTCCGGAGACCCAGTACTTC; CDR3: CASLVRLGGPETQYF
J: TRBJ1-5; D: TRBD1; V: TRBV2; size: .; DNA: TGTGCCAGCAACCAGGGGGGATATCAGCCCCAGCATTTT; CDR3: CASNQGGYQPQHF
J: TRBJ1-1; D: .; V: TRBV10-3; size: .; DNA: TGTGCCTCTATGACGGGGCGGGAGAACACTGAAGCTTTCTTT; CDR3: CASMTGRENTEAFF
J: TRBJ1-2; D: TRBD1; V: TRBV4-1; size: .; DNA: TGCGCCAGCAGCCAAGATCGGCAGGGGGGTACAGTCTACACCTTC; CDR3: CASSQDRQGGTVYTF
J: TRBJ2-2; D: .; V: TRBV6-6; size: .; DNA: TGTGCCAGCAGTAAAACGAGCAGATCGAACACCGGGGAGCTGTTTTTT; CDR3: CASSKTSRSNTGELFF
J: TRBJ2-1; D: .; V: TRBV12-5; size: .; DNA: TGTGCTAGTGGTTTGGTGGGAGGCGAAACCCGGTTCTTC; CDR3: CASGLVGGETRFF
J: TRBJ2-1; D: .; V: TRBV7-3; size: .; DNA: TGTGCCAGCAGCTATATGTCCTACAATGAGCAGTTCTTC; CDR3: CASSYMSYNEQFF
J: TRBJ2-7; D: .; V: TRBV6-6; size: .; DNA: TGTGCCAGCAGTTACGGTGCCCAGCCCTACGAGCAGTACTTC; CDR3: CASSYGAQPYEQYF
J: TRBJ2-7; D: TRBD2; V: TRBV5-1; size: .; DNA: TGCGCCAGCAGCTTGGCCGGGGCTAGCGGGGAGTGGAAGCAGTACTTC; CDR3: CASSLAGASGEWKQYF
J: TRBJ2-7; D: .; V: TRBV28; size: .; DNA: TGTGCCAGCAGTTTAGAGGGACAGCAGTACTTC; CDR3: CASSLEGQQYF
J: TRBJ2-1; D: TRBD2; V: TRBV7-2; size: .; DNA: TGTGCCAGCAGCCCTGGGACTAGTGGACCCTATGAGCAGTTCTTC; CDR3: CASSPGTSGPYEQFF
J: TRBJ1-1; D: .; V: TRBV28; size: .; DNA: TGTGCCAGCAGTCCGGGACAAGCCACGGAGGGGGCTTTCTTT; CDR3: CASSPGQATEGAFF
J: TRBJ2-7; D: TRBD1; V: TRBV2; size: .; DNA: TGTGCCAGCAGGACAGGGGGGTACGAGCAGTACTTC; CDR3: CASRTGGYEQYF
J: TRBJ2-1; D: TRBD1; V: TRBV5-1; size: .; DNA: TGCGCCAGCAGACCTGGGACAGGGCGGGTGGATGAGCAGTTCTTC; CDR3: CASRPGTGRVDEQFF
J: TRBJ1-2; D: .; V: TRBV7-8; size: .; DNA: TGTGCCAGCAGCCTCGGGACTTATGGCTACACCTTC; CDR3: CASSLGTYGYTF
J: TRBJ2-2; D: TRBD2; V: TRBV2; size: .; DNA: TGTGCCAGCAGACAAATAGTGACTAGCGGGTTAGTGGGAACCGGGGAGCTGTTTTTT; CDR3: CASRQIVTSGLVGTGELFF
J: TRBJ2-7; D: .; V: TRBV7-9; size: .; DNA: TGTGCCAGCAGCCCCAGGACAGCCTTTAGCTCCTACGAGCAGTACTTC; CDR3: CASSPRTAFSSYEQYF
J: TRBJ1-1; D: .; V: TRBV4-1; size: few; DNA: TGCGCCAGCAGCCAAGGTTATAGGGGCATGAACACTGAAGCTTTCTTT; CDR3: CASSQGYRGMNTEAFF
J: TRBJ1-4; D: .; V: TRBV6-1; size: .; DNA: TGTGCCAGCAGTGGGCGCGGAACTAATGAAAAACTGTTTTTT; CDR3: CASSGRGTNEKLFF